This T cell receptor (beta chain) was identified in a study of CD8+ T cells in alopecia areata. Study results and limitations: Against the mouse data, patients shared TCRs less clearly, possibly for HLA reasons. Normal-skin resident alphabeta T cells also appear among scalp sample sequences. Clonality in lesional scalp, especially alopecia totalis/universalis, exceeded that of normal scalp.

The authors extracted RNA and reverse transcribed it into cDNA as the sequencing template. Using immunoSEQ multiplex PCR, the repertoire was profiled, and TCRdb retains in-frame clones only, with some absent. This table holds over 150,000 clones, roughly three fifths found once. T lymphocytes (CD4+ and CD8+) were sorted from PBMCs. In the case of this clone: The antigen is not known.

The CDR3 consists of 14 residues. Germline assignment: CDR1 MNHEY and CDR2 SVGAGI. Trimming at V came to 7 bases and at J to 6 bases, leaving 7 bases not matched to a gene. The clonotype originates from a human donor in good health. Specimen: CD8+ T cells sorted from blood. V usage is TRBV6-5 and J usage is TRBJ2-7, with 12 positions matching TRBD1. The CDR3 region has the DNA TGTGCCAGCACGGAAGGGACAGGGGGCAGCGAGCAGTACTTC. Its translation: CASTEGTGGSEQYF.